This T cell receptor beta chain was identified during a study of T cell responses to AZD1222 COVID-19 vaccine (dated by TCRdb to 2020 to 2023). About the investigation overall: AZD1222 recipients whose second dose came at about 4 weeks and those whose second dose came at about 12 weeks were combined into one group, since spike-specific TCR depth and breadth did not differ between the two schedules. Enrollment into the trials was organized by age into subgroups of 18-55, 56-69 and 70-plus years, and those subgroups contained roughly 150, 30 and 60 TCR-sequenced participants, respectively. A total of 230 or so trial participants underwent TCR sequencing, of whom about 210 received two doses of AZD1222 and around 26 received two doses of the MenACWY control vaccine.

Explained via the paper, the time point label denotes: baseline before first vaccination. Vaccinee samples came from UK trials COV001 and COV002, including a single-blind randomized controlled phase 2/3 trial of AZD1222 (ChAdOx1 nCoV-19) in healthy adults. For TCRbeta chain sequencing, PBMC samples were collected from trial participants at day 0 and at day 28 after the second dose. The CDR3 runs 14 amino acids, cysteine and phenylalanine included. The retained sequence is limited to the CDR3, 42 bases, with the frame set at the first base. CDR1 and CDR2, looked up from the germline V gene (reference sequence), are MNHEY and SMNVEV. V is clipped by 7 bases and J by 5 bases, and the sequence between their germline boundaries is 14 bases long. As regards this clone: Its antigen is not yet known. No clone much larger than this one lies a single base away; base qualities are absent.

Overall study results and their limits: Reportedly, almost half of the unique spike-specific TCRs recognized epitopes lying outside the regions that are mutated in the B.1.351 and B.1.1.7 variants. Because no day 14 peak-response samples were available, the repertoires could be characterized only after the peak T cell response. CD4 TCRs associated with the vaccine covered the entire spike protein, and the dominant responses were in regions 160-218 and 743-854. After two AZD1222 doses, spike-specific TCR breadth and depth were significantly higher than at day 0 and than in MenACWY recipients. Participants were mostly white British and included more females than males, and it was suggested by the authors that clonal diversity may have been underestimated. The 56-69-year group was small, and its depth increase did not reach significance, likely because of low power. Conclusions about previously exposed vaccinees are limited, since just a handful of AZD1222 recipients were seropositive for SARS-CoV-2 at baseline.

The CDR3 regions of human TCRbeta chains were subjected to immunosequencing. The authors' analysis ran thus. TCRs in the repertoires were matched against a reference library of SARS-CoV-2-specific TCRs that had been generated with the MIRA antigen-specificity platform. Breadth was defined as the fraction of unique TCRs that were SARS-CoV-2-associated. Depth was defined as the fraction of total T cells that were SARS-CoV-2-associated. Using the MIRA data, every spike-specific TCR was mapped to the spike region that the TCR reacted to and assigned to either a CD4 or a CD8 class. Log10-transformed breadth and depth values were compared by one-way ANOVA with Sidak's multiple comparisons tests. This immuneACCESS table, as held by TCRdb, lists in-frame sequences with V and J called but not all clones. Of the missing ones, under half trace to an unresolved V gene in checked studies; the others have no known cause. The D gene and trimming were derived from the DNA, and the V and J assignments and clone size from that table. The sample table holds under 100,000 clones, of which 90% to 95% were seen once. The ten most abundant clones make up 5.2% of the sample.

This clonotype was obtained from an adult in good health. Rearrangement joined TRBV27 to TRBJ2-2; the D gene cannot be resolved reliably. The material was peripheral blood, obtained on day 0 of AZD1222 vaccination. The DNA is as follows: TGTGCCAGCACCTCCCTCGGTTTTACCGGGGAGCTGTTTTTT. Its coded protein is CASTSLGFTGELFF.